The 13 T cell receptor beta chains in this list originate from one sample, sequenced in a study of Graves' ophthalmopathy and Graves' hyperthyroidism. As the template, RNA transcripts were used to amplify TCR beta CDR3 regions. An initial RT-PCR round employing HTBI primers preceded a second-round multiplex PCR. TCRdb passed the multiplex PCR reads through MiXCR, listing each CDR3 protein once. The repertoire holds around 520,000 distinct CDR3 sequences, with approximately 35% as singletons. Source material: peripheral blood or thyroid tissue (not recorded which). Every receptor here comes from an adult man with Graves' hyperthyroidism.

V and J are TRBV5-4 and TRBJ2-2; 13 bases align to TRBD2. Trimming at V came to 4 bases and at J to 3 bases, leaving 6 bases not matched to a gene. CDR3 size: 17 residues. Germline CDR1 is SGHNT and CDR2 is YYREEE (reference sequence). The DNA for the CDR3 is TGTGCCAGCAGCGACGGACTAGCGGGAGTATACACCGGGGAGCTGTTTTTT. Protein: CASSDGLAGVYTGELFF.

This clonotype was picked up one time. An end of the junction differs from the germline gene, which may be a read error. CDR3 DNA: TGTACCAGCAGCCGGGGGGACAGGGCAAACTATGGCTACACCTTC. Translated: CTSSRGDRANYGYTF. The chain combines TRBV7-9 with TRBJ1-2, with 9 bases identical to TRBD1. The CDR3 loop spans 15 amino acids. Germline V gene sequence: CDR1 SEHNR, CDR2 FQNEAQ (reference sequence).

This sequence joins TRBV10-3 and TRBJ1-1; 7 nucleotides agree with TRBD1. The V gene's germline CDR1 is ENHRY and CDR2 SYGVKD. Unmatched junction bases numbered 4, after V lost 5 bases and J lost 1 base. The CDR3 sequence is 14 residues long. CDR3 coding DNA: TGTGCCATCAGTTCCCGGACAGGGAACACTGAAGCTTTCTTT. Amino acids: CAISSRTGNTEAFF.

With regard to this clonotype: A read error may be the cause here, since a much bigger clone is one base away. The chain couples TRBV20-1 to TRBJ1-5, with TRBD1 as a possible D gene (5 bases). Germline V gives CDR1 DFQATT, CDR2 SNEGSKA (reference sequence). V was trimmed by 3 bases and J by 4 bases, leaving 13 bases between them. This CDR3 comprises 14 residues. This chain's CDR3 is CSASGGESNQPQHF. The CDR3 DNA reads as TGCAGTGCTAGCGGAGGGGAAAGTAATCAGCCCCAGCATTTT.

The rearrangement uses TRBV15 and TRBJ2-3, with D perhaps TRBD2 (6 bases). The CDR3 loop spans 14 amino acids. The V and J ends lost 8 bases and 2 bases respectively, with 14 bases between them. In germline, CDR1 is LNHNV, CDR2 YYDKDF (reference sequence). The CDR3 here is CATGKRRDTDTQYF. CDR3 in DNA: TGTGCCACCGGAAAGAGGCGGGACACAGATACGCAGTATTTT.

V is TRBV11-1 and J is TRBJ2-5; TRBD2 aligns across 11 bases. CDR1 and CDR2 from the germline V gene are SGHAT and FQDESV (reference sequence). This CDR3 is built from 17 residues. The V gene end was trimmed by 1 base and the J gene end by 5 bases; junction bases not matched to a gene: 9. The CDR3 protein is CASSLGEETSGTETQYF. The CDR3 DNA is TGTGCCAGCAGCTTAGGGGAGGAGACTAGCGGGACGGAGACCCAGTACTTC.

The chain recombines TRBV25-1 with TRBJ1-6; 8 nucleotides align to TRBD1. Trimming cost V 6 bases and J 8 bases; bases outside gene matches: 9. CDR1 and CDR2 from the germline V gene are MGHDK and SYGVNS. CDR3 length: 15 residues. CDR3 sequence: CASSLQGARDSPLHF. CDR3 coding DNA: TGTGCCAGCAGCTTGCAGGGGGCGAGGGATTCACCCCTCCACTTT.

Here the CDR3 DNA reads TGTGCCAGCAGCCAAGACCGGGGAATTGATTCACCCCTCCACTTT. It encodes CASSQDRGIDSPLHF. This chain joins TRBV3-1 and TRBJ1-6; D is undetermined. In germline, CDR1 is LGHDT, CDR2 YNNKEL (reference sequence). V lost 0 bases and J 8 bases, leaving 11 bases between the germline ends. The CDR3 sequence is 15 residues long.

The chain is built from TRBV12-3 or TRBV12-4 and TRBJ1-4; possibly TRBD1 for D (5 bases). This CDR3 has 16 amino acids. The V and J ends lost 1 base and 8 bases respectively, with 17 bases between them. CDR3 in DNA: TGTGCCAGCAGTTTAGGTTCTGGGAGGGGACTAGAAAAACTGTTTTTT. Translated, it gives CASSLGSGRGLEKLFF.

Comments on this clonotype: In this CDR3 the conserved last residue, phenylalanine or tryptophan, is missing, so a read error is likely. The chain joins TRBV29-1 to TRBJ2-7, with 7 positions matching TRBD1. CDR3 length: 12 amino acids. Per germline, CDR1 SQVTM and CDR2 ANQGSEA. Unmatched junction bases numbered 7, after V lost 6 bases and J lost 5 bases. The CDR3 coding sequence is TGCAGCGTCAGAATTACAGGGGACGAGCAGTACCTC. Translating it yields CSVRITGDEQYL.

The rearrangement links TRBV19 to TRBJ1-6, with a weak D call TRBD1 (5 bases). The CDR3 consists of 13 residues. Trimming took off 3 bases at V and 10 bases at J, with 10 bases between the two ends. Germline CDR1 LNHDA, CDR2 SQIVND (reference sequence). The CDR3 DNA reads as TGTGCCAGTAGTATTTCCTGGGGCTCACCCCTCCACTTT. It encodes CASSISWGSPLHF.

This clonotype was observed many times. The chain employs TRBV12-3 or TRBV12-4 and TRBJ1-5; D might be TRBD1 (5 bases). Trimming took 9 bases from V and 0 from J, leaving 12 bases between them. The CDR3 runs 14 residues. The CDR3 protein is CASRAGNSNQPQHF. The CDR3 DNA sequence: TGTGCCAGTCGCGCAGGGAATAGCAATCAGCCCCAGCATTTT.

Of note for this clonotype: The junction differs from germline at one of its ends, possibly a read error. The chain uses TRBV15 and TRBJ2-3; 7 bases line up with TRBD1. This CDR3 has 16 amino acids. Germline V lookup: CDR1 LNHNV, CDR2 YYDKDF (reference sequence). The CDR3 here is CATSNERQGVTGTQYF. The CDR3 DNA sequence: TGTGCCACCAGCAATGAGAGACAGGGAGTAACAGGTACGCAGTATTTT. The entire variable domain, with the rest obtained from reference TRBV15 and TRBJ2-3, is as follows: DAMVIQNPRYQVTQFGKPVTLSCSQTLNHNVMYWYQQKSSQAPKLLFHYYDKDFNNEADTPDNFQSRRPNTSFCFLDIRSPGLGDTAMYLCATSNERQGVTGTQYFGPGTRLTVL.